This T cell receptor beta chain was observed in a study of blood T cell repertoires in COVID-19. The overall study: Italy, Spain and the United States were the sources of the convalescent and acute COVID-19 samples.

The CDR3 sequence is 14 residues long. Per germline, CDR1 SGHRS and CDR2 YFSETQ. V lost 4 bases to trimming and J lost 4 bases, with 12 bases between them. Sequenced by immunoSEQ multiplex PCR; TCRdb stores in-frame clones only, minus some. This sample has some 78,000 clones, with 80% to 85% found just once. The source is a man aged 45-65 years with acute or convalescent COVID-19. The source material was peripheral blood. The chain uses TRBV5-1 and TRBJ2-1; the D gene is possibly TRBD1 (6 bases). CDR3 nucleotide sequence: TGCGCCAGCAGCACACAGGGTTATTACAATGAGCAGTTCTTC. Translating it yields CASSTQGYYNEQFF. Using reference TRBV5-1 and TRBJ2-1 for the parts outside the CDR3, the full variable domain is KAGVTQTPRYLIKTRGQQVTLSCSPISGHRSVSWYQQTPGQGLQFLFEYFSETQRNKGNFPGRFSGRQFSNSRSEMNVSTLELGDSALYLCASSTQGYYNEQFFGPGTRLTVL.